Each of the 9 T cell receptor beta chains below was sequenced from the same sample in a study of T cell responses to AZD1222 COVID-19 vaccine. Libraries were prepared by immunoSEQ multiplex PCR; TCRdb keeps only in-frame clonotypes and omits some of them. The sample lists about 140,000 clones, just over 90% occurring once. This sample comprised peripheral blood, obtained on day 0 of MenACWY control vaccination. Every receptor here comes from an adult in good health.

The chain recombines TRBV10-3 with TRBJ1-4; D ambiguous. Germline V gene lookup returns CDR1 ENHRY and CDR2 SYGVKD. V dropped 4 bases and J dropped 8 bases, with 11 bases sitting between them. This CDR3 contains 13 residues. The CDR3 protein is CAISGGLGEKLFF. In DNA form, the CDR3 reads TGTGCCATCAGTGGTGGGTTAGGCGAAAAACTGTTTTTT.

V usage is TRBV28 and J usage is TRBJ2-1; TRBD1 might be the D (6 bases). Germline values: CDR1 MDHEN, CDR2 SYDVKM. This CDR3 contains 16 residues. V lost 6 bases, J lost 2 bases, and 17 bases lay in between. The CDR3 loop is CASSFSRGFTYNEQFF. CDR3 sequence (DNA): TGTGCCAGCAGCTTCTCCAGGGGATTTACCTACAATGAGCAGTTCTTC. The full variable domain, in which reference TRBV28 and TRBJ2-1 provide the parts outside the CDR3, is DVKVTQSSRYLVKRTGEKVFLECVQDMDHENMFWYRQDPGLGLRLIYFSYDVKMKEKGDIPEGYSVSREKKERFSLILESASTNQTSMYLCASSFSRGFTYNEQFFGPGTRLTVL.

CDR3 in DNA: TGTGCCACCAGTGAGGGACCGGGAAGAAGTGGATACAATGAGCAGTTCTTC. Translation: CATSEGPGRSGYNEQFF. The chain uses TRBV24-1 and TRBJ2-1; D tentatively fits TRBD1 or TRBD2 (5 bases each). Germline V gives CDR1 KGHDR, CDR2 SFDVKD. V was trimmed by 4 bases and J by 4 bases, leaving 19 bases between them. The CDR3 runs 17 residues.

The CDR3 region has the DNA TGTGCCAGTAGTATCGGTGGGACTAATGAAAAACTGTTTTTT. It yields the protein CASSIGGTNEKLFF. The J gene is TRBJ1-4, the V gene TRBV19; D remains ambiguous. CDR1 is LNHDA and CDR2 is SQIVND in the germline V gene (reference sequence). The CDR3 is 14 amino acids. V gave up 3 bases and J gave up 2 bases, with 7 bases separating them. The full variable domain, completed using reference TRBV19 and TRBJ1-4, is DGGITQSPKYLFRKEGQNVTLSCEQNLNHDAMYWYRQDPGQGLRLIYYSQIVNDFQKGDIAEGYSVSREKKESFPLTVTSAQKNPTAFYLCASSIGGTNEKLFFGSGTQLSVL.

The chain uses TRBV28 and TRBJ2-1; D tentatively fits TRBD1 or TRBD2 (6 bases each). Germline V lookup: CDR1 MDHEN, CDR2 SYDVKM. V dropped 7 bases and J dropped 8 bases, with 27 bases sitting between them. The CDR3 runs to 17 residues. CDR3 loop: CASNLSWGAGRGHEQFF. The CDR3 coding sequence is TGTGCCAGCAACCTATCCTGGGGGGCGGGCAGGGGACATGAGCAGTTCTTC.

CDR3 bases: TGTGCCAGCACCAAATACCTACGTCACGGGAACACTGAAGCTTTCTTT. Its translation is CASTKYLRHGNTEAFF. This chain links TRBV7-9 with TRBJ1-1; D unclear. The germline gives CDR1 SEHNR, CDR2 FQNEAQ (reference sequence). The CDR3 runs to 16 residues. Trimming pared 7 bases from V and 1 base from J, leaving 19 bases between.

The V and J genes are TRBV7-8 and TRBJ1-6; D uncertain. Trimming left V 5 bases short and J 6 bases short, with 20 bases between. The CDR3 runs 17 residues. CDR1 is SGHVS and CDR2 is FQNEAQ in the germline V gene. CDR3 nucleotide sequence: TGTGCCAGCAGCCCGAGGGCAGTCAAGGACCCTAATTCACCCCTCCACTTT. Residues: CASSPRAVKDPNSPLHF. Variable domain in full (rest from reference TRBV7-8 and TRBJ1-6): GAGVSQSPRYKVAKRGQDVALRCDPISGHVSLFWYQQALGQGPEFLTYFQNEAQLDKSGLPSDRFFAERPEGSVSTLKIQRTQQEDSAVYLCASSPRAVKDPNSPLHFGNGTRLTVT.

In nucleotides, the CDR3 is TGTGCCTGGAGTATGGGTACAGGGGTTACTGAAGCTTTCTTT. Amino acid sequence: CAWSMGTGVTEAFF. The genes are TRBV30 and TRBJ1-1, with 7 positions matching TRBD1. The V segment lost 2 bases and the J segment 5 bases; nucleotides outside the gene matches: 8. The CDR3 runs 14 residues. Germline V gene data show CDR1 as GTSNPN and CDR2 as SVGIG (reference sequence). The variable domain in full, completed from reference TRBV30 and TRBJ1-1, reads SQTIHQWPATLVQPVGSPLSLECTVEGTSNPNLYWYRQAAGRGLQLLFYSVGIGQISSEVPQNLSASRPQDRQFILSSKKLLLSDSGFYLCAWSMGTGVTEAFFGQGTRLTVV.

The rearrangement joins TRBV7-2 to TRBJ1-1, with D possibly being TRBD1 (5 bases). Germline assignment: CDR1 SGHTA and CDR2 FQGNSA. V dropped 5 bases and J dropped 2 bases, with 9 bases sitting between them. This CDR3 has 13 amino acids. The CDR3 bases are TGTGCCAGCAGCCACGACAGTAACACTGAAGCTTTCTTT. Protein sequence: CASSHDSNTEAFF.